A single sample is the source of the 25 T cell receptor beta chains below, sequenced in a study of cytomegalovirus exposure and HLA in healthy donors. PCR employed 60 Vbeta and 13 Jbeta primers. TCRdb's copy holds only in-frame clones and misses some; the assay was immunoSEQ multiplex PCR. In the table there are over 200,000 clones, 85% to 90% of which are singletons. The specimen sequenced was PBMCs. The receptors stem from a woman between 18 and 30 years old in good health and CMV-seronegative.

V usage is TRBV4-3 and J usage is TRBJ1-2, with 8 bases that match TRBD1. This CDR3 is 14 amino acids long. V was clipped by 3 bases and J by 8 bases; unmatched bases: 8. Germline V CDR1 and CDR2: LGHNA, YSLEER. The CDR3 nucleotides are TGCGCCAGCAGCCATCAGCAGGGGGCTGGGGGCTACACCTTC. It encodes CASSHQQGAGGYTF.

This chain joins TRBV10-3 and TRBJ1-3, with D possibly matching TRBD1 (6 bases). The CDR3 contains 16 residues. Germline CDR1 and CDR2: ENHRY and SYGVKD. The V end was cut by 3 bases, the J end by 0 bases, with 12 bases between. The CDR3 sequence: CAISDYTGLSGNTIYF. The CDR3 bases are TGTGCCATCAGTGACTACACAGGGCTCTCTGGAAACACCATATATTTT.

This sequence joins TRBV27 and TRBJ1-5; 9 bases map to TRBD1. Germline V CDR1 and CDR2: MNHEY, SMNVEV (reference sequence). CDR3 length: 15 residues. V was clipped by 6 bases and J by 6 bases; unmatched bases: 9. CDR3: CASSPGQGATQPQHF. The CDR3 DNA reads TGTGCCAGCAGCCCGGGACAGGGAGCTACTCAGCCCCAGCATTTT.

The chain has TRBV4-3 and TRBJ1-2, with 7 bases fitting TRBD1. The CDR3 covers 14 residues. V lost 4 bases, J lost 8 bases, and 10 bases stayed unmatched. Per germline, CDR1 LGHNA and CDR2 YSLEER. CDR3 sequence: CASSLPGGGEGYTF. DNA for the CDR3: TGCGCCAGCAGCCTCCCCGGAGGGGGCGAAGGCTACACCTTC.

Only a few counts were recorded for this clone. This rearrangement joins TRBV5-6 to TRBJ1-4, with D possibly matching TRBD1 (5 bases). V was cut by 1 base and J by 5 bases, with 15 bases left in between. Germline CDR1 reads SGHDT; CDR2 reads YYEEEE. This CDR3 region has 16 residues. The CDR3 DNA is TGTGCCAGCAGCTTGTGGGAGGGGACGCTCAATGAAAAACTGTTTTTT. The encoded protein is CASSLWEGTLNEKLFF.

The rearrangement links TRBV10-3 to TRBJ1-5; D gene uncertain. Germline assignment: CDR1 ENHRY and CDR2 SYGVKD. The CDR3 runs to 13 residues. V was clipped by 3 bases and J by 4 bases, with 7 bases between them. CDR3: CAISDGINQPQHF. CDR3 bases: TGTGCCATCAGTGATGGCATTAATCAGCCCCAGCATTTT.

The chain couples TRBV5-1 to TRBJ1-1; 9 bases are shared with TRBD1. Germline CDR1 reads SGHRS; CDR2 reads YFSETQ. The CDR3 totals 13 residues. V shed 0 bases, J shed 11 bases, and the junction held 5 bases outside the gene matches. DNA for the CDR3: TGCGCCAGCAGCTTGGCGGGACAGGGATGGGCTTTCTTT. Translated, it gives CASSLAGQGWAFF.

J is TRBJ1-5 and V is TRBV6-6; D is uncertain. Trimming removed 7 bases from V and 1 base from J, with 11 bases in between. Germline V CDR1 and CDR2: MNHNY, SVGAGI (reference sequence). The CDR3 has 14 amino acids. CDR3 sequence: CASNPDGSNQPQHF. CDR3 DNA sequence: TGTGCCAGCAATCCCGACGGGAGCAATCAGCCCCAGCATTTT.

The chain uses TRBV2 and TRBJ2-7, with D unclear. Trimming pared 7 bases from V and 4 bases from J, leaving 5 bases between. The CDR3 runs 10 residues. Looked up from germline, CDR1 is SNHLY and CDR2 is FYNNEI. Here the CDR3 DNA reads TGTGCCAGCACCGCGTACGAGCAGTACTTC. Translating it yields CASTAYEQYF.

The J gene is TRBJ2-5, the V gene TRBV5-3, with TRBD1 matching over 8 bases. TRBV5-3 is filed as an ORF, its function uncertain. This CDR3 has 16 amino acids. The J segment lost 5 bases and the V segment lost 2 bases, leaving 11 bases of the junction unmatched. The CDR3 DNA sequence: TGTGCCAGAAGCTTACCGGGACAGGCGTCGTACGAGACCCAGTACTTC. Its protein is CARSLPGQASYETQYF.

The chain carries TRBV5-1 and TRBJ1-6; D gene unclear. This CDR3 has 13 amino acids. Trimming took off 0 bases at V and 6 bases at J, with 4 bases between the two ends. The V gene's germline CDR1 is SGHRS and CDR2 YFSETQ. The CDR3 region has the DNA TGCGCCAGCAGCTTGGTGCGTAATTCACCCCTCCACTTT. Amino acid sequence: CASSLVRNSPLHF.

The rearrangement links TRBV10-1 to TRBJ2-1, with TRBD2 identical over 8 bases. V trimming: 2 bases; J trimming: 7 bases; junction bases outside the gene matches: 7. The CDR3 covers 15 residues. Germline-derived CDR1 and CDR2 are WNHNN and SYGVQD (reference sequence). The CDR3: CASSERREVGNEQFF. CDR3 in DNA: TGCGCCAGCAGTGAGAGGCGGGAGGTAGGGAATGAGCAGTTCTTC.

This clone was seen a handful of times. The chain employs TRBV28 and TRBJ2-7; 7 bases fit TRBD2. Germline CDR1 is MDHEN and CDR2 is SYDVKM. There are 14 residues in the CDR3. The ends lost 1 base at V and 4 bases at J; junction bases unmatched: 4. The CDR3 bases are TGTGCCAGCAGTTTATATGCTAGCGGTTACGAGCAGTACTTC. This encodes CASSLYASGYEQYF.

The chain is built from TRBV5-1 and TRBJ1-1; 7 bases are a match to TRBD1. Per the germline V gene, CDR1 is SGHRS and CDR2 is YFSETQ. The trim removed 0 bases at V and 2 bases at J, leaving 4 bases unmatched. The CDR3 length is 15 residues. CDR3 residues: CASSLDRGANTEAFF. The CDR3, as DNA: TGCGCCAGCAGCTTGGACAGGGGAGCTAACACTGAAGCTTTCTTT.

This chain uses TRBV11-3 with TRBJ2-7, with 12 bases fitting TRBD2. Trimming took 3 bases from V and 7 from J; bases not matched to a gene: 10. The V gene's germline CDR1 is SGHNT and CDR2 YENEEA. The CDR3 is 16 residues long. This CDR3 reads CASSFVLAGGPDEQYF. The CDR3 nucleotides read TGTGCCAGCAGCTTTGTTCTAGCGGGAGGGCCAGATGAGCAGTACTTC. Full variable domain (rest looked up from reference TRBV11-3 and TRBJ2-7): EAGVVQSPRYKIIEKKQPVAFWCNPISGHNTLYWYLQNLGQGPELLIRYENEEAVDDSQLPKDRFSAERLKGVDSTLKIQPAELGDSAVYLCASSFVLAGGPDEQYFGPGTRLTVT.

The gene calls are TRBV6-1 and TRBJ2-7; possible D gene TRBD1, 6 bases. Germline lookup yields CDR1 MNHNS and CDR2 SASEGT. The CDR3 spans 15 residues. Trimming took 4 bases from V and 0 from J, leaving 13 bases between them. The CDR3 coding sequence is TGTGCCAGCAGTGTCCTACAGGGATCCTCCTACGAGCAGTACTTC. This codes for CASSVLQGSSYEQYF.

The chain has TRBV7-6 and TRBJ2-7, with 12 bases aligning to TRBD1. Germline lookup yields CDR1 SGHVS and CDR2 FNYEAQ. This CDR3 has 19 amino acids. Losses at the gene ends were 5 bases for V and 0 bases for J; bases not matched to a gene: 14. CDR3 in DNA: TGTGCCAGCAGCCGTAATTCGGGACAGGGGGCACACTACTCCTACGAGCAGTACTTC. Its translation is CASSRNSGQGAHYSYEQYF.

In the case of this clone: One end of the junction does not line up with germline, which may come from a read error. The V and J genes are TRBV7-9 and TRBJ1-2, with TRBD1 identical over 12 bases. CDR1 and CDR2 (germline): SEHNR, FQNEAQ (reference sequence). The CDR3 loop spans 16 amino acids. The CDR3 bases are TGTTCCAGCAGCTTAGTTAAGGGACAGGGGGCTGGAGGCTACACCTTC. Translation: CSSSLVKGQGAGGYTF.

The chain links TRBV6-5 to TRBJ2-1; D gene uncertain. The CDR3 has 11 residues. V lost 4 bases and J lost 7, with 5 bases in between. Germline CDR1 reads MNHEY; CDR2 reads SVGAGI. The CDR3 here is CASSLLNEQFF. The CDR3 DNA reads TGTGCCAGCAGTTTATTGAATGAGCAGTTCTTC.

The chain joins TRBV7-8 to TRBJ1-4; 9 positions match TRBD1. The CDR3 covers 16 residues. Trimming cost V 6 bases and J 2 bases; bases outside gene matches: 7. The germline V gene has CDR1 SGHVS and CDR2 FQNEAQ. The CDR3 DNA follows: TGTGCCAGCAGGCCGAACAGGGGGCGGACTAATGAAAAACTGTTTTTT. This encodes CASRPNRGRTNEKLFF.

V usage is TRBV7-9 and J usage is TRBJ1-2; 11 bases line up with TRBD1. The V segment lost 3 bases and the J segment 7 bases; nucleotides outside the gene matches: 4. This CDR3 is built from 14 residues. Germline CDR1 and CDR2: SEHNR and FQNEAQ (reference sequence). The CDR3 nucleotides are TGTGCCAGCAGCTTGCCCGGGACAGGGGGTGGCTACACCTTC. Residues: CASSLPGTGGGYTF.

The genes are TRBV6-1 and TRBJ2-7; TRBD2 matches 11 bases. Germline V gene data show CDR1 as MNHNS and CDR2 as SASEGT. This CDR3 is built from 15 residues. The V and J ends lost 1 base and 5 bases, in that order; junction bases with no gene match: 4. Here the CDR3 DNA reads TGTGCCAGCAGTGAAGGGACTAGCGGGTCCCACGAGCAGTACTTC. It encodes CASSEGTSGSHEQYF.

This clone was seen a single time. The gene calls are TRBV19 and TRBJ1-2; possibly TRBD1 for D (5 bases). The CDR3 has 16 amino acids. Germline CDR1 LNHDA, CDR2 SQIVND (reference sequence). V lost 4 bases to trimming and J lost 8 bases, with 23 bases between them. DNA of the CDR3: TGTGCCAGTAGTAGAGCAGGGCTAGTTTTACCGGAGGGCTACACCTTC. As protein: CASSRAGLVLPEGYTF.

This clone was observed a handful of times. The chain carries TRBV4-1 and TRBJ2-2, with a possible D match to TRBD1 (5 bases). Germline V gene sequence: CDR1 MGHRA, CDR2 YSYEKL. This CDR3 spans 13 amino acids. The germline V and J ends were trimmed by 3 bases and 5 bases, with 7 bases remaining between them. The CDR3 nucleotides read TGCGCCAGCAGCCACCAGGGTACCGGGGAGCTGTTTTTT. Protein: CASSHQGTGELFF.

The chain employs TRBV5-4 and TRBJ2-5, with 8 bases fitting TRBD1. The germline V gene encodes CDR1 SGHNT and CDR2 YYREEE (reference sequence). This CDR3 contains 13 residues. Trimming removed 5 bases from V and 1 base from J; junction bases left unmatched: 1. The CDR3 nucleotides read TGTGCCAGCAGGGGACAGGCCCAAGAGACCCAGTACTTC. The encoded protein is CASRGQAQETQYF.